This entry lists 18 T cell receptor beta chains sequenced from one sample in a study of patients and donors after allogeneic stem cell transplantation. TCRdb fed the RT-PCR reads into MiXCR, producing one record per CDR3 protein. The data show 150,000 to 200,000 distinct CDR3 sequences, roughly 24% seen once. Sequencing input: blood, either unsorted or a sorted T cell fraction (not recorded which). The receptors were gathered from a human donor who was either an allogeneic HSCT recipient or a stem cell or donor lymphocyte infusion donor (not recorded which). It is not recorded whose cells these are; they may come from a transplant donor.

The chain couples TRBV9 to TRBJ1-5; D gene unclear. Trimming stripped 1 base from V and 5 bases from J, with 13 bases between. The germline CDR1 and CDR2 sequences are SGDLS and YYNGEE. CDR3 length: 15 residues. The DNA of the CDR3 is TGTGCCAGCAGCGTATCGACCGGAGGCCATCAGCCCCAGCATTTT. This gives the protein CASSVSTGGHQPQHF.

The table lists this clonotype with many counts. The rearrangement joins TRBV15 to TRBJ1-1; possibly TRBD1 for D (5 bases). Between the trimmed V and J ends, which lost 6 bases and 1 base, there was a span of 9 bases. The CDR3 extends over 13 amino acids. The germline CDR1 and CDR2 sequences are LNHNV and YYDKDF (reference sequence). CDR3 loop: CATSSGTNTEAFF. The CDR3 DNA reads TGTGCCACCAGTTCCGGGACGAACACTGAAGCTTTCTTT.

This clonotype was detected many times. V usage is TRBV4-1 and J usage is TRBJ1-5, with 9 bases that match TRBD1. The CDR3 has 17 amino acids. Unmatched junction bases numbered 6, after V lost 3 bases and J lost 0 bases. In germline, CDR1 is MGHRA, CDR2 YSYEKL. DNA for the CDR3: TGCGCCAGCAGCCAGGATAACAGGGGGCGTAGCAATCAGCCCCAGCATTTT. Its protein is CASSQDNRGRSNQPQHF.

The chain has TRBV27 and TRBJ2-7; tentative D call: TRBD1 (7 bases). V lost 5 bases to trimming and J lost 2 bases, with 16 bases between them. CDR3 size: 15 residues. Germline V gene sequence: CDR1 MNHEY, CDR2 SMNVEV (reference sequence). This CDR3 reads CASSPRQGLTYEQYF. CDR3 DNA: TGTGCCAGCAGTCCCCGACAGGGACTTACCTACGAGCAGTACTTC.

This clonotype has more than one count but fewer than ten. The chain employs TRBV20-1 and TRBJ2-7, with 9 bases lining up with TRBD2. Germline-derived CDR1 and CDR2 are DFQATT and SNEGSKA (reference sequence). The CDR3 consists of 13 residues. Unmatched junction bases numbered 5, after V lost 5 bases and J lost 3 bases. The CDR3 spells CSASGTSFYEQYF. In DNA, the CDR3 is TGCAGTGCTTCCGGGACTAGCTTCTACGAGCAGTACTTC.

V usage is TRBV20-1 and J usage is TRBJ1-1; 7 positions match TRBD1. The J segment lost 4 bases and the V segment lost 0 bases, leaving 8 bases of the junction unmatched. Germline CDR1 reads DFQATT; CDR2 reads SNEGSKA (reference sequence). The CDR3 contains 15 residues. CDR3 in DNA: TGCAGTGCTAGAGATCCCGCAGGGGGGTCCACTGAAGCTTTCTTT. Translating gives CSARDPAGGSTEAFF.

The CDR3: CASSVVATPRETQYF. The CDR3 DNA sequence: TGTGCCAGCAGCGTAGTCGCAACCCCCAGGGAGACCCAGTACTTC. The V gene is TRBV9, the J gene TRBJ2-5; no clear D. Germline values: CDR1 SGDLS, CDR2 YYNGEE. The CDR3 has 15 residues. V lost 0 bases to trimming and J lost 5 bases, with 14 bases between them.

There are many counts of this clonotype. This chain joins TRBV12-3 or TRBV12-4 and TRBJ1-1, with D unclear. Trimming took off 7 bases at V and 0 bases at J, with 15 bases between the two ends. The CDR3 spans 15 residues. CDR3 DNA sequence: TGTGCCAGCAAAGACCTCAGGCCCTTGAACACTGAAGCTTTCTTT. Residues: CASKDLRPLNTEAFF.

The V and J genes are TRBV29-1 and TRBJ2-1; D is undetermined. The CDR3 spans 13 residues. The ends were cut back, 8 bases at V and 0 bases at J, with 11 bases in the middle. Germline V gene lookup returns CDR1 SQVTM and CDR2 ANQGSEA. Here the CDR3 DNA reads TGCAGCATCAGACCCCCCTCCTACAATGAGCAGTTCTTC. Translation gives CSIRPPSYNEQFF.

The chain employs TRBV5-1 and TRBJ1-1; tentative D call: TRBD1 (5 bases). The CDR3 loop spans 15 amino acids. The ends were cut back, 4 bases at V and 0 bases at J, with 13 bases in the middle. The germline gives CDR1 SGHRS, CDR2 YFSETQ. CDR3 in amino acids: CASSTGPPLNTEAFF. CDR3 sequence (DNA): TGCGCCAGCAGCACGGGACCTCCCTTGAACACTGAAGCTTTCTTT.

Only a few counts were recorded for this clonotype. V usage is TRBV3-1 and J usage is TRBJ1-4; D unclear. Deletions cut 0 bases from V and 8 bases from J, with 7 bases between. Germline CDR1 is LGHDT and CDR2 is YNNKEL (reference sequence). CDR3 size: 13 residues. The CDR3 sequence: CASSQEGGEKLFF. The CDR3 bases are TGTGCCAGCAGCCAAGAAGGAGGCGAAAAACTGTTTTTT.

DNA of the CDR3: TGTGCCAGCAGTTTCTGGGGGGTTTGGGAGCTGTTTTTT. Its protein is CASSFWGVWELFF. The V and J genes are TRBV12-3 or TRBV12-4 and TRBJ2-2, with D tentatively TRBD2 (6 bases). Trimming took 3 bases from V and 9 from J, leaving 11 bases between them. The CDR3 has 13 residues.

This clonotype showed up just a few times. The gene calls are TRBV27 and TRBJ1-1, with TRBD1 identical over 8 bases. Per germline, CDR1 MNHEY and CDR2 SMNVEV (reference sequence). The CDR3 extends over 15 amino acids. J was trimmed by 1 base and V by 6 bases; bases with no gene match: 7. This CDR3 is CASRAGTGWNTEAFF. The DNA for the CDR3 is TGTGCCAGCAGGGCCGGGACAGGATGGAACACTGAAGCTTTCTTT.

A few counts support this clonotype. The chain is built from TRBV20-1 and TRBJ1-1; no firm D call. Germline CDR1 reads DFQATT; CDR2 reads SNEGSKA (reference sequence). V lost 0 bases and J lost 0, with 11 bases in between. This CDR3 region has 15 residues. CDR3 sequence: CSAREAAGLNTEAFF. CDR3 nucleotide sequence: TGCAGTGCTAGAGAGGCCGCAGGACTGAACACTGAAGCTTTCTTT.

This clonotype turned up a few times. The chain carries TRBV12-3 or TRBV12-4 and TRBJ2-5; TRBD2 matches at 13 bases. The V gene end was trimmed by 5 bases and the J gene end by 2 bases; junction bases not matched to a gene: 5. The CDR3 runs 16 residues. CDR3 residues: CASSPGTSGVQETQYF. Here the CDR3 DNA reads TGTGCCAGCAGTCCGGGGACTAGCGGGGTACAAGAGACCCAGTACTTC.

This clonotype was seen more than once but under ten times. The rearrangement uses TRBV11-2 and TRBJ1-3; no firm D call. The V end was cut by 3 bases, the J end by 0 bases, with 12 bases between. Germline V gene sequence: CDR1 SGHAT, CDR2 FQNNGV. The CDR3 is 16 residues long. CDR3 residues: CASSFGRIYSGNTIYF. DNA of the CDR3: TGTGCCAGCAGCTTTGGCAGAATCTACTCTGGAAACACCATATATTTT.

In its sample, this clonotype was seen many times. J is TRBJ2-3 and V is TRBV20-1; D possibly corresponds to TRBD1 (6 bases). Germline V gives CDR1 DFQATT, CDR2 SNEGSKA (reference sequence). The CDR3 spans 14 residues. Trimming cost V 6 bases and J 1 base, with 14 bases left between them. In DNA form, the CDR3 reads TGCAGTGCGAGCAGGGGAAGTGGCACAGATACGCAGTATTTT. The encoded protein is CSASRGSGTDTQYF.

This clonotype has more than one count but fewer than ten. This chain joins TRBV27 and TRBJ1-5; no definite D call. V gave up 0 bases and J gave up 3 bases, with 6 bases separating them. Germline lookup yields CDR1 MNHEY and CDR2 SMNVEV (reference sequence). This CDR3 region has 14 residues. The CDR3 reads CASSLSGFNQPQHF. The CDR3 DNA sequence: TGTGCCAGCAGTTTATCAGGGTTCAATCAGCCCCAGCATTTT.